The 14 T cell receptor beta chains in this list originate from one sample, sequenced in a study of T-cell reconstitution after alpha-beta-depleted transplantation in children (dated by TCRdb to the mid-2010s). The library came from PCR. TCRdb names Illumina HiSeq 2500 as the instrument used. To normalize quantification of the TCRbeta repertoire, the TCR libraries were built with molecular barcoding that relied on unique molecular identifiers. TCRdb redid the processing of the public reads, applying fastp at Q25 and MiXCR, and retained in-frame beta chains. All rows with the same CDR3 protein become a single entry with the most common DNA and genes. In all, the sample holds 490,000 or so distinct CDR3 sequences, and roughly an eighth of those were seen once. The top ten clones comprise less than 6.5% of the sample. Sequenced here: PBMCs from the stem cell graft donor, sampled from the stem cell graft. These receptors were collected from a human donor who donated a stem cell graft to a child with combined immunodeficiency.

This clonotype was counted ten times or more. The rearrangement joins TRBV6-1 to TRBJ2-7; D is unresolved. The CDR3 loop spans 12 amino acids. With 3 bases removed from V and 3 bases from J, the gap between germline ends came to 6 bases. CDR1 is MNHNS, CDR2 SASEGT, per germline. The CDR3 DNA sequence: TGTGCCAGCAGTGACAGCGACTACGAGCAGTACTTC. Residues: CASSDSDYEQYF.

The table lists this clonotype with many counts. V is TRBV6-5 and J is TRBJ2-5; the match to TRBD1 covers 7 bases. Losses at the gene ends were 2 bases for V and 2 bases for J; bases not matched to a gene: 5. CDR1 is MNHEY, CDR2 SVGAGI, per germline. The CDR3 totals 15 residues. DNA of the CDR3: TGTGCCAGCAGTTACGTGGGACAGACACAAGAGACCCAGTACTTC. Its translation: CASSYVGQTQETQYF.

The chain uses TRBV20-1 and TRBJ1-4; TRBD1 is a possible D gene (5 bases). Germline assignment: CDR1 DFQATT and CDR2 SNEGSKA (reference sequence). The ends were cut back, 3 bases at V and 5 bases at J, with 13 bases in the middle. The CDR3 is 14 residues long. The DNA of the CDR3 is TGCAGTGCTAGTGATCCGAGACAGAATGAAAAACTGTTTTTT. This translates into CSASDPRQNEKLFF.

At least ten counts were recorded for this clonotype. The CDR3 DNA reads as TGTGCCAGCAGTTTAGCAGGGGCATGGAATCAGCCCCAGCATTTT. Its protein is CASSLAGAWNQPQHF. The chain employs TRBV12-3 or TRBV12-4 and TRBJ1-5; weak D call: TRBD1 (5 bases). The CDR3 has 15 amino acids. Trimming took off 0 bases at V and 4 bases at J, with 10 bases between the two ends.

This clonotype has a single count. The chain carries TRBV3-1 and TRBJ2-7; 11 bases are a match to TRBD2. This CDR3 contains 18 residues. J lost 5 bases, V lost 8 bases, and 20 bases had no gene match. The V gene's germline CDR1 is LGHDT and CDR2 YNNKEL (reference sequence). The CDR3 DNA sequence: TGTGCCAGCTGTTTAGAAGGCGTAGCGGGGGGGCAGTTGGACGAGCAGTACTTC. Its protein product is CASCLEGVAGGQLDEQYF.

This clonotype was recorded a few times. The junction differs from germline at one of its ends, possibly a read error. The gene calls are TRBV20-1 and TRBJ2-2, with 7 bases lining up with TRBD1. The CDR3 loop spans 16 amino acids. The germline gives CDR1 DFQATT, CDR2 SNEGSKA (reference sequence). The CDR3 protein is CCARDPREGGGGELFF. The CDR3 DNA sequence: TGCTGTGCTAGAGATCCTAGGGAAGGGGGCGGCGGGGAGCTGTTTTTT.

The genes are TRBV5-1 and TRBJ2-3; D unclear. Trimming pared 4 bases from V and 4 bases from J, leaving 16 bases between. The CDR3 extends over 15 amino acids. Germline V gene data show CDR1 as SGHRS and CDR2 as YFSETQ. CDR3 coding DNA: TGCGCCAGCAGCCTGTCGGCGGCCAGCCCAGATACGCAGTATTTT. It translates to CASSLSAASPDTQYF.

V gene TRBV15 combines with J gene TRBJ2-1, with TRBD2 identical over 9 bases. The CDR3 sequence is 16 residues long. Germline loops: CDR1 LNHNV, CDR2 YYDKDF (reference sequence). The J segment lost 5 bases and the V segment lost 1 base, leaving 6 bases of the junction unmatched. The CDR3 reads CATSRGWTSADNEQFF. Written as DNA, the CDR3 is TGTGCCACCAGCAGAGGATGGACTAGCGCAGACAATGAGCAGTTCTTC.

The sample holds a few counts of this clonotype. V usage is TRBV6-5 and J usage is TRBJ2-7; perhaps TRBD2 as D (5 bases). Germline-derived CDR1 and CDR2 are MNHEY and SVGAGI. V dropped 3 bases and J dropped 0 bases, with 12 bases sitting between them. The CDR3 covers 15 residues. The CDR3 is CASSYRRASSYEQYF. The CDR3 coding sequence is TGTGCCAGCAGTTATCGGCGGGCCTCCTCCTACGAGCAGTACTTC.

The CDR3 nucleotides are TGTGCCTGGAGCGGGACAGGGGGTTATCAGCCCCAGCATTTT. Translated: CAWSGTGGYQPQHF. The V and J genes are TRBV30 and TRBJ1-5; 11 bases are a match to TRBD1. Germline-derived CDR1 and CDR2 are GTSNPN and SVGIG (reference sequence). V lost 3 bases to trimming and J lost 5 bases; unmatched junction nucleotides: 3. The CDR3 runs to 14 residues.

The J gene is TRBJ2-7, the V gene TRBV9, with TRBD2 matching 8 bases. This CDR3 comprises 16 residues. With V trimmed by 0 bases and J by 0 bases, 5 bases remained unmatched. Germline CDR1 is SGDLS and CDR2 is YYNGEE. CDR3 amino acids: CASSVDGSGNSYEQYF. DNA for the CDR3: TGTGCCAGCAGCGTAGATGGTAGCGGGAACTCCTACGAGCAGTACTTC.

The rearrangement uses TRBV5-1 and TRBJ1-1; tentative D call: TRBD1 (6 bases). V shed 4 bases and J shed 3 bases, with 13 bases lying between them. Germline V gene data show CDR1 as SGHRS and CDR2 as YFSETQ. The CDR3 has 14 residues. This chain's CDR3 is CASSEGVVDTEAFF. The CDR3 DNA is TGCGCCAGCAGCGAGGGGGTGGTGGACACTGAAGCTTTCTTT.

The chain combines TRBV4-3 with TRBJ2-3; TRBD2 aligns across 14 bases. CDR3 length: 17 amino acids. Losses at the gene ends were 4 bases for V and 4 bases for J; bases not matched to a gene: 7. Per the germline V gene, CDR1 is LGHNA and CDR2 is YSLEER. Here the CDR3 reads CASSRSGTSGSADTQYF. The CDR3 DNA is TGCGCCAGCAGCCGGTCAGGGACTAGCGGGAGTGCAGATACGCAGTATTTT.

This clonotype has a count of ten or more. V gene TRBV7-2 combines with J gene TRBJ2-4; maybe TRBD1 (6 bases). This CDR3 is 15 amino acids long. CDR1 SGHTA and CDR2 FQGNSA come from the germline V gene. The ends were cut back, 5 bases at V and 0 bases at J, with 11 bases in the middle. CDR3 in DNA: TGTGCCAGCAGCCCGGGACAACTAGCCAAAAACATTCAGTACTTC. Translated, it gives CASSPGQLAKNIQYF.